Below, 5 T cell receptor beta chains from the same sample are listed, as sequenced in a study of T cells in tuberculosis (dated 2018 in TCRdb). The library was built by means of the immunoSEQ multiplex PCR assay. The table was pulled from immuneACCESS by TCRdb, which kept in-frame rearrangements only. Such tables lose some clones; where checked, under half of the loss comes from unresolved V genes, and the rest has no known cause. Across this sample there are around 35,000 clones, with less than 95% seen only once. The ten largest make up nearly 2.5% of the sample. Taken with the paper, the label for time point translates to: new active TB diagnosis, blood taken before or within 7 days of starting treatment. The material was PBMCs, obtained at tuberculosis diagnosis. The receptors were sampled from an adult with tuberculosis.

This chain's CDR3 is CASSHVRETQYF. CDR3 in DNA: TGTGCCAGCAGCCACGTACGGGAGACCCAGTACTTC. This chain connects TRBV27 to TRBJ2-5, with D unresolved. From germline, CDR1 is MNHEY and CDR2 SMNVEV (reference sequence). V was shortened by 6 bases and J by 5 bases, with 10 bases between the two germline ends. The CDR3 length is 12 residues.

This clone was found once. The chain recombines TRBV25-1 with TRBJ2-1; 8 bases align to TRBD2. J gave up 2 bases and V 7 bases, and 4 bases lay outside the gene matches. CDR3 length: 14 amino acids. Germline V gives CDR1 MGHDK, CDR2 SYGVNS. The CDR3 sequence: CASMERGTYNEQFF. In DNA, the CDR3 is TGTGCCAGCATGGAGCGGGGGACCTACAATGAGCAGTTCTTC.

The chain couples TRBV30 to TRBJ1-1; 8 bases are a match to TRBD1. V dropped 7 bases and J dropped 6; count of bases not matched to a gene: 4. Germline V gives CDR1 GTSNPN, CDR2 SVGIG (reference sequence). The CDR3 totals 11 residues. CDR3 nucleotides: TGTGCCTTACAGGGGGAACCTGAAGCTTTCTTT. Its protein product is CALQGEPEAFF.

J is TRBJ2-1 and V is TRBV6-5, with 8 positions matching TRBD2. V shed 4 bases and J 7 bases; nucleotides not matched to a gene: 12. Germline lookup yields CDR1 MNHEY and CDR2 SVGAGI. The CDR3 consists of 16 residues. DNA of the CDR3: TGTGCCAGCAGTTCCTCGGGACTAGGGACGGGAAATGAGCAGTTCTTC. Translation: CASSSSGLGTGNEQFF.

V and J are TRBV28 and TRBJ1-3; D remains unclear. Between the trimmed V and J ends, which lost 6 bases and 0 bases, there was a span of 12 bases. Germline CDR1 reads MDHEN; CDR2 reads SYDVKM. The CDR3 consists of 15 residues. CDR3 sequence: CASSPHTSSGNTIYF. The CDR3 region has the DNA TGTGCCAGCAGCCCCCACACCTCCTCTGGAAACACCATATATTTT.